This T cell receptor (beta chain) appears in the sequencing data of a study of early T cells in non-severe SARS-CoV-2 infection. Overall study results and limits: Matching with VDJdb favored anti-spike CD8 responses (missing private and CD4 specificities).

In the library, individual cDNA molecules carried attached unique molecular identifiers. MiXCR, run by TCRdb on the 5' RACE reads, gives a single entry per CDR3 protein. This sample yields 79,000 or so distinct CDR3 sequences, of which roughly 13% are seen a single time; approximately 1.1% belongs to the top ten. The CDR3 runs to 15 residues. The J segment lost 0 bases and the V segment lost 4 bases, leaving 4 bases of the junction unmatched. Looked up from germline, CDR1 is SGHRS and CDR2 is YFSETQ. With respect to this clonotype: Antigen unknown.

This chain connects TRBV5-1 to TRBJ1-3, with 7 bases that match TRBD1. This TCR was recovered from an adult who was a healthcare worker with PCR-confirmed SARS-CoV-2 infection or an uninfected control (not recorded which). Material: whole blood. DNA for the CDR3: TGCGCCAGCAGCAAGGACAGGCACTCTGGAAACACCATATATTTT. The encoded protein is CASSKDRHSGNTIYF.